A single sample is the source of the 29 T cell receptor beta chains below, sequenced in a study of blood T cells in healthy people across ages. A second about 7 to 11 cycle PCR used barcoded and J-beta primers. From the 5' RACE reads, TCRdb called clonotypes with MiXCR, one entry per CDR3 protein. The top ten clones hold 4% of a sample with around 1,600,000 distinct CDR3 sequences, approximately 43% of them seen once. The material sequenced was blood. The receptors come from a woman aged 18-29 years in good health.

This clonotype was recorded a few times. This chain uses TRBV20-1 with TRBJ1-2; D gene unclear. V was trimmed by 0 bases and J by 3 bases, leaving 11 bases between them. The CDR3 consists of 14 residues. The V gene's germline CDR1 is DFQATT and CDR2 SNEGSKA (reference sequence). CDR3 amino acids: CSARDLHGDYGYTF. CDR3 DNA: TGCAGTGCTAGAGATCTTCACGGAGACTATGGCTACACCTTC.

V gene TRBV4-1 combines with J gene TRBJ2-7; 9 bases line up with TRBD2. Trimming at V came to 0 bases and at J to 7 bases, leaving 7 bases not matched to a gene. The germline V gene has CDR1 MGHRA and CDR2 YSYEKL. This CDR3 region has 15 residues. The CDR3 sequence is CASSQDRAGGGEQYF. The CDR3 DNA follows: TGCGCCAGCAGCCAAGATCGAGCGGGAGGAGGAGAGCAGTACTTC.

This clonotype was recorded many times. The V and J genes are TRBV27 and TRBJ2-3; tentative D call: TRBD2 (6 bases). The CDR3 contains 13 residues. Germline V gene data show CDR1 as MNHEY and CDR2 as SMNVEV (reference sequence). V gave up 4 bases and J gave up 8 bases, with 13 bases separating them. This chain's CDR3 is CASSSTRWGTQYF. The CDR3 nucleotides read TGTGCCAGCAGTTCGACTAGGTGGGGTACGCAGTATTTT.

This clonotype was detected only once. This chain links TRBV5-1 with TRBJ1-1; unclear D gene. This CDR3 is built from 15 residues. The germline V and J ends were trimmed by 2 bases and 0 bases, with 11 bases remaining between them. Germline values: CDR1 SGHRS, CDR2 YFSETQ. This chain's CDR3 is CASSFRSSLNTEAFF. CDR3 nucleotides: TGCGCCAGCAGCTTCCGCTCCTCGCTGAACACTGAAGCTTTCTTT.

V usage is TRBV25-1 and J usage is TRBJ1-1; tentatively, D is TRBD1 (5 bases). This CDR3 is 16 amino acids long. Deletions cut 5 bases from V and 0 bases from J, with 16 bases between. Per the germline V gene, CDR1 is MGHDK and CDR2 is SYGVNS. CDR3 loop: CASSPPGAYMNTEAFF. DNA of the CDR3: TGTGCCAGCAGTCCGCCTGGGGCCTACATGAACACTGAAGCTTTCTTT.

This clonotype was found a few times. The gene calls are TRBV6-5 and TRBJ1-6; 7 bases line up with TRBD1. With 5 bases clipped from V and 5 bases from J, the junction kept 3 bases outside the gene matches. The CDR3 contains 14 residues. CDR1 is MNHEY, CDR2 SVGAGI, per germline. CDR3 in DNA: TGTGCCAGCAGTCCAGACAGGGATAATTCACCCCTCCACTTT. Its protein product is CASSPDRDNSPLHF.

The V and J genes are TRBV29-1 and TRBJ2-1; TRBD1 agrees at 10 bases. The CDR3 contains 13 residues. The V gene end was trimmed by 6 bases and the J gene end by 8 bases; junction bases not matched to a gene: 7. Germline V gene data show CDR1 as SQVTM and CDR2 as ANQGSEA. Written as DNA, the CDR3 is TGCAGCGTCCTGACAGGGGGCGGCGATGAGCAGTTCTTC. It yields the protein CSVLTGGGDEQFF.

The rearrangement joins TRBV20-1 to TRBJ1-2; 10 nucleotides align to TRBD1. This CDR3 contains 13 residues. V was clipped by 2 bases and J by 8 bases; unmatched bases: 5. Looked up from germline, CDR1 is DFQATT and CDR2 is SNEGSKA (reference sequence). The CDR3 DNA follows: TGCAGTGCTAGAACTGGACAGGGGGGCGGCTACACCTTC. Protein product: CSARTGQGGGYTF.

This chain joins TRBV20-1 and TRBJ1-1; a weak D match, TRBD1 (5 bases). The CDR3 consists of 13 residues. Per germline, CDR1 DFQATT and CDR2 SNEGSKA (reference sequence). The CDR3 nucleotides are TGCGGGGGGGGGAGCGGGCCCAACACTGAAGCTTTCTTT. Its translation: CGGGSGPNTEAFF.

V gene TRBV11-2 combines with J gene TRBJ1-2; a weak D match, TRBD1 (5 bases). Germline V gene data show CDR1 as SGHAT and CDR2 as FQNNGV. V gave up 4 bases and J gave up 7 bases, with 16 bases separating them. CDR3 length: 14 amino acids. CDR3 region: CASSSQGLVSGYTF. The CDR3 bases are TGTGCCAGCAGCTCCCAGGGTTTGGTTAGTGGCTACACCTTC.

This clonotype has more than one count but fewer than ten. The chain uses TRBV28 and TRBJ2-1, with TRBD2 matching over 7 bases. CDR1 is MDHEN and CDR2 is SYDVKM in the germline V gene. V was clipped by 10 bases and J by 10 bases; unmatched bases: 13. The CDR3 extends over 13 amino acids. The CDR3 DNA sequence: TGTGCCACCTTTGCGGGAGCCGACCGGGAGCAGTTCTTC. Protein: CATFAGADREQFF. The whole variable domain, remainder taken from reference TRBV28 and TRBJ2-1, is DVKVTQSSRYLVKRTGEKVFLECVQDMDHENMFWYRQDPGLGLRLIYFSYDVKMKEKGDIPEGYSVSREKKERFSLILESASTNQTSMYLCATFAGADREQFFGPGTRLTVL.

This clonotype was detected a few times. V is TRBV15 and J is TRBJ2-7; D uncertain. CDR3 size: 12 residues. Germline loops: CDR1 LNHNV, CDR2 YYDKDF (reference sequence). V was shortened by 8 bases and J by 3 bases, with 11 bases between the two germline ends. The CDR3 is CATLPTSYEQYF. DNA for the CDR3: TGTGCCACCTTGCCTACGAGCTACGAGCAGTACTTC.

The chain recombines TRBV2 with TRBJ2-3; 7 positions agree with TRBD2. CDR3 size: 15 residues. The junction had 7 bases not matched to a gene; V was cut back by 4 bases and J by 3 bases. CDR1 SNHLY and CDR2 FYNNEI come from the germline V gene. The CDR3 region has the DNA TGTGCCAGCAGTGTGCCTAGCGGATCAACAGATACGCAGTATTTT. Translation gives CASSVPSGSTDTQYF.

This clonotype was seen more than once but under ten times. The chain recombines TRBV28 with TRBJ1-5; tentatively, D is TRBD1 (5 bases). From germline, CDR1 is MDHEN and CDR2 SYDVKM. This CDR3 has 16 residues. Trimming took off 2 bases at V and 3 bases at J, with 14 bases between the two ends. CDR3 DNA: TGTGCCAGCAGTTTACCACCGGGACTGGACAATCAGCCCCAGCATTTT. This codes for CASSLPPGLDNQPQHF.

The rearrangement joins TRBV5-1 to TRBJ1-1, with a possible D match to TRBD1 (5 bases). This CDR3 region has 16 residues. V was cut by 4 bases and J by 0 bases, with 16 bases left in between. Germline V CDR1 and CDR2: SGHRS, YFSETQ. The CDR3 region is CASSQTGNLMNTEAFF. The CDR3 nucleotides are TGCGCCAGCAGCCAAACAGGTAACCTCATGAACACTGAAGCTTTCTTT.

This clonotype was detected only a few times. The chain combines TRBV12-3 or TRBV12-4 with TRBJ1-4; the match to TRBD1 covers 7 bases. The CDR3 has 16 amino acids. With V trimmed by 4 bases and J by 4 bases, 9 bases remained unmatched. In nucleotides, the CDR3 is TGTGCCAGCAGTTCAACTCCACAGGGGTTTAATGAAAAACTGTTTTTT. This encodes CASSSTPQGFNEKLFF.

The chain employs TRBV3-1 and TRBJ2-5, with D possibly being TRBD1 or TRBD2 (5 bases each). This CDR3 is built from 14 residues. Trimming took 4 bases from V and 5 from J, leaving 14 bases between them. Germline CDR1 reads LGHDT; CDR2 reads YNNKEL (reference sequence). The CDR3 DNA reads TGTGCCAGCAGCCTCCCGAGGGGCAGGGAGACCCAGTACTTC. Protein product: CASSLPRGRETQYF.

The rearrangement links TRBV13 to TRBJ2-5; possibly TRBD2 for D (5 bases). Per germline, CDR1 PRHDT and CDR2 FYEKMQ (reference sequence). This CDR3 has 15 amino acids. The V gene lost 5 bases and the J gene lost 5 bases, with 18 bases spanning the gap. CDR3 sequence (DNA): TGTGCCAGCAGCCAAGCCGGGAATAGCACCGAGACCCAGTACTTC. This encodes CASSQAGNSTETQYF.

The chain employs TRBV29-1 and TRBJ1-1; 8 bases are a match to TRBD1. The V gene end was trimmed by 7 bases and the J gene end by 2 bases; junction bases not matched to a gene: 6. The CDR3 length is 13 residues. Germline CDR1 reads SQVTM; CDR2 reads ANQGSEA. As DNA, the CDR3 is TGCAGCGGTCATGGACAGGGCAACACTGAAGCTTTCTTT. Its protein is CSGHGQGNTEAFF.

This clonotype occurred a few times. V is TRBV7-2 and J is TRBJ2-5; no clear D gene. With 6 bases removed from V and 4 bases from J, the gap between germline ends came to 12 bases. CDR1 and CDR2 (germline): SGHTA, FQGNSA. The CDR3 spans 13 residues. The CDR3 DNA sequence: TGTGCCAGCAGACTTACCCCCCCAGAGACCCAGTACTTC. Its translation is CASRLTPPETQYF.

A few counts support this clonotype. The V call is TRBV20-1, the J call TRBJ2-5; tentative D call: TRBD2 (6 bases). V dropped 3 bases and J dropped 2 bases, with 13 bases sitting between them. The CDR3 has 14 residues. Germline V gene data show CDR1 as DFQATT and CDR2 as SNEGSKA (reference sequence). The CDR3: CSASLGAGQETQYF. In DNA, the CDR3 is TGCAGTGCTAGTTTGGGAGCGGGTCAAGAGACCCAGTACTTC.

This clonotype was seen just once. J is TRBJ1-2 and V is TRBV30, with D uncertain. The ends were cut back, 0 bases at V and 7 bases at J, with 12 bases in the middle. Germline CDR1 is GTSNPN and CDR2 is SVGIG (reference sequence). The CDR3 covers 13 residues. CDR3 sequence: CAWSVGRGGGYTF. The CDR3 DNA reads TGTGCCTGGAGTGTTGGTCGGGGAGGTGGCTACACCTTC.

The chain combines TRBV21-1 with TRBJ1-4; TRBD1 is the table's D call and was not checked against the DNA. TRBV21-1 has pseudogene status. CDR3 length: 16 residues. The chain's CDR3 is CASSKGPRGFNEKLFF. For the CDR3, the DNA is TGTGCCAGCAGCAAAGGGCCCAGGGGATTTAATGAAAAACTGTTTTTT.

The chain employs TRBV29-1 and TRBJ2-7, with 7 bases lining up with TRBD1. The CDR3 contains 13 residues. With 4 bases clipped from V and 0 bases from J, the junction kept 3 bases outside the gene matches. Germline values: CDR1 SQVTM, CDR2 ANQGSEA. The CDR3 region has the DNA TGCAGCGTTGTCGGGACAGACTCCTACGAGCAGTACTTC. This sequence encodes CSVVGTDSYEQYF.

This clonotype was recorded a few times. V gene TRBV3-1 combines with J gene TRBJ2-1; 12 positions agree with TRBD2. The germline V gene has CDR1 LGHDT and CDR2 YNNKEL (reference sequence). The CDR3 is 15 amino acids. Trimming at V came to 4 bases and at J to 6 bases, leaving 4 bases not matched to a gene. CDR3 amino acids: CASSPTSGRPNEQFF. The CDR3 DNA follows: TGTGCCAGCAGCCCGACTAGCGGGAGACCCAATGAGCAGTTCTTC.

CDR3 sequence reads: CASRQQGWEQYF. The CDR3 coding sequence is TGTGCCAGCAGACAACAGGGCTGGGAGCAGTACTTC. This chain links TRBV7-2 with TRBJ2-7, with a possible D match to TRBD1 (6 bases). V was clipped by 6 bases and J by 7 bases, with 13 bases between them. The CDR3 covers 12 residues. The germline CDR1 and CDR2 sequences are SGHTA and FQGNSA.

In this sample, this clonotype turned up a few times. The V gene is TRBV19, the J gene TRBJ2-1; weak D call: TRBD1 (5 bases). Trimming left V 3 bases short and J 8 bases short, with 14 bases between. This CDR3 contains 14 residues. Germline V gene sequence: CDR1 LNHDA, CDR2 SQIVND (reference sequence). CDR3 DNA sequence: TGTGCCAGTAGTATTAGCAGGGTGGTAGATGAGCAGTTCTTC. It specifies CASSISRVVDEQFF. Based on the CDR3 plus reference TRBV19 and TRBJ2-1, the full variable domain is DGGITQSPKYLFRKEGQNVTLSCEQNLNHDAMYWYRQDPGQGLRLIYYSQIVNDFQKGDIAEGYSVSREKKESFPLTVTSAQKNPTAFYLCASSISRVVDEQFFGPGTRLTVL.

V and J are TRBV12-5 and TRBJ2-3, with D possibly TRBD1 on 6 matching bases. CDR1 and CDR2 from the germline V gene are LGHNT and FRNRAP. The CDR3 consists of 15 residues. Deletions cut 5 bases from V and 1 base from J, with 13 bases between. The CDR3 is CASGPGAGGTDTQYF. The CDR3 bases are TGTGCTAGTGGTCCCGGAGCAGGGGGCACAGATACGCAGTATTTT.

This clonotype was detected only a few times. The rearrangement joins TRBV12-3 or TRBV12-4 to TRBJ1-6, with D unresolved. The ends were cut back, 10 bases at V and 7 bases at J, with 11 bases in the middle. CDR3 size: 12 residues. The CDR3 coding sequence is TGTGCCACCTCGGCGGGAAATTCACCCCTCCACTTT. Encoded protein: CATSAGNSPLHF.